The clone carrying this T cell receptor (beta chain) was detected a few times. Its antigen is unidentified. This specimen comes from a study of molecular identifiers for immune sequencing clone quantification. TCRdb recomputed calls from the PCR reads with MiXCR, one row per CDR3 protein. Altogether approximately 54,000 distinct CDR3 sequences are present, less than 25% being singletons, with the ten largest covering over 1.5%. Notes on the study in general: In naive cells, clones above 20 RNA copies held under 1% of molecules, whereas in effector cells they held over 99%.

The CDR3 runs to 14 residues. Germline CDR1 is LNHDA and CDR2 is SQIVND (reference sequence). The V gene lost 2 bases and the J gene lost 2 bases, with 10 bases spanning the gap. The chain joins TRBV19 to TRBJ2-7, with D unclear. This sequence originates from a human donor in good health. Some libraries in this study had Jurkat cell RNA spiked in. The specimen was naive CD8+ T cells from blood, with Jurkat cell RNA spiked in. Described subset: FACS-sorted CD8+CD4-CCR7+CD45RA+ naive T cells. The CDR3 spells CASSITGNPYEQYF. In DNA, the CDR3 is TGTGCCAGTAGTATAACCGGAAACCCCTACGAGCAGTACTTC.